This note documents a single T cell receptor beta chain sequence. Trimming cost V 0 bases and J 4 bases; bases outside gene matches: 2. Germline CDR1 and CDR2: SGHRS and YFSETQ. This CDR3 is built from 15 residues. This specimen belongs to a study of shared clonotypes between healthy human individuals. About the study: Participating donors consisted of two women and three men aged 18 to 49.

Method: immunoSEQ multiplex PCR; TCRdb's copy keeps in-frame clones and lacks some. The sample carries about 1.5 million clones, roughly 97% recorded once. The TCR sequence derives from a man younger than 40 in good health. Sample: naive CD4+ T cells sorted from blood. The subset denotes: CD45RA+ positively selected. V gene TRBV5-1 combines with J gene TRBJ2-1, with TRBD1 matching 9 bases. The chain's CDR3 is CASSLGDRAYNEQFF. The CDR3 DNA reads as TGCGCCAGCAGCTTGGGGGACAGGGCGTACAATGAGCAGTTCTTC.